This T cell receptor (beta chain) is drawn from a study of blood T cells in healthy people across ages (dated by TCRdb to between 2015 and 2016). Concerning the study at large: In model experiments, roughly one uniquely barcoded TCR beta cDNA molecule per two T cells was captured by template switching. Age-related changes in TCR beta repertoire diversity were measured in the study by deep sequencing normalized with unique cDNA molecular identifiers. Donors were grouped into four age groups: young (average 16 years), middle-aged (roughly 38), aged (about 60) and long-lived (approximately 78). To avoid experimental bias, donors of different ages were spread randomly across the sequencing lanes. Two additional independent replicas of 1 million unique cDNA reads from the same blood draw were analyzed for two donors (one aged 18 to 30 and one aged 80 or older). Study-wide findings and limitations: Observed TCR beta diversity per million T cells fell roughly linearly with age, and a significant reduction was already apparent by age about 38. Bulk unsorted PBMC profiling prevented conclusive comparison of naive and antigen-experienced compartments. The long-lived group showed more naive CD4+ T cells, fewer expanded clones and increased TCR diversity than the aged group, suggesting age selection. Estimates of total diversity from one million sequenced T cells were regarded as lower bounds and underestimates. Because the CMV infection status of the donors was unknown, age-related changes in expanded clonotypes may potentially have been confounded. Observed TCR beta diversity correlated strongly with the percentage of naive T cells measured by flow cytometry.

Points on this clonotype: This receptor's antigen is unknown. Base qualities are missing; no much larger clone stands one base away.

From the cysteine through the phenylalanine, the CDR3 covers 14 amino acids. CDR3 DNA is the only sequence kept; it has 42 bases, read in frame from the first base. Looking up the germline V gene (reference sequence) yields CDR1 LGHDT and CDR2 YNNKEL. Relative to germline, V is 0 bases shorter and J is 2 bases shorter, with 7 bases between their ends. The library was prepared using 5' RACE. The instrument given in TCRdb is Illumina HiSeq 2500. A second PCR of about 7 to 12 cycles was performed with a sample-barcoded 5' primer and a J-beta primer mix. A unique molecular identifier was introduced onto each TCR beta cDNA molecule by a template-switch 5' adaptor carrying 12 random nucleotides. At least 2.5 million CDR3-containing paired-end reads were obtained from each sample. First-strand cDNA synthesis was performed from all RNA using the Mint cDNA synthesis kit, with priming by a TRBC-specific oligonucleotide. All cDNA was treated with uracil-DNA glycosylase and then went through a first 18-cycle PCR with the universal primers M1SS and BC2_uni_R. Turning to the authors' computational methods: For normalization, 1 million high-quality reads, each with a distinct molecular identifier, were randomly selected from each sample. Reads with shared molecular identifiers were discarded instead of being binned into consensus sequences. MiTCR, run with a Q25 quality threshold and the strictest error-elimination algorithm, handled CDR3 identification, clonotype clustering and error correction. Lower-bound total TCR beta diversity was estimated with a nonparametric unseen species model using Euler transformation. The public reads were run again by TCRdb, first through fastp at Q25 and then through MiXCR, and only productive beta chains were kept. Each entry merges the rows of one CDR3 protein and shows their most common DNA and genes. It is TCRdb's table, rather than the study itself, that gives the V and J calls and clone size. This sample is represented by some 1.6 million distinct CDR3 sequences; approximately 32% of them were singletons. The ten largest clonotypes hold roughly 12% of the sample.

The donors were some 36 Caucasian individuals from Russia, aged 6 to 90 years, who were systemically healthy. Approximately 9 milliliters of peripheral blood were collected from each donor into EDTA-treated Vacutainer tubes. PBMCs were isolated by Ficoll-Paque density-gradient centrifugation, with at least 7 million obtained per sample. Trizol reagent was used to extract total RNA from PBMCs, with at least 6 micrograms per sample. For every donor, flow cytometry on a PBMC aliquot measured the percentage of naive CD45RAhigh/CD27high T cells. Sequencing was carried out using blood. The chain uses TRBV3-1 and TRBJ2-5; the D segment cannot be called with confidence. The clonotype was recovered from a woman aged 25 to 45 in good health. In nucleotide form, the sequence is TGTGCCAGCAGCCAAGATCGCCCGCAAGAGACCCAGTACTTC. This encodes CASSQDRPQETQYF.